Below are 5 T cell receptor beta chains sequenced from a single sample in a study of blood T cell repertoires in COVID-19. Data came from immunoSEQ multiplex PCR; TCRdb stores just in-frame clones and leaves some out. Of about 160,000 clones listed, approximately 92% were seen once; the top ten hold over 3.5%. Sequencing used peripheral blood. These receptors all stem from a woman aged 45-65 years with acute or convalescent COVID-19.

The rearrangement links TRBV19 to TRBJ2-2, with D possibly being TRBD2 (8 bases). The CDR3 totals 15 residues. Germline V gene lookup returns CDR1 LNHDA and CDR2 SQIVND (reference sequence). V was trimmed by 9 bases and J by 5 bases, leaving 19 bases between them. As DNA, the CDR3 is TGTGCCAGCTCCAGGGGGAGCGGGAGAACCGGGGAGCTGTTTTTT. Translated, it gives CASSRGSGRTGELFF.

The chain uses TRBV10-3 and TRBJ1-1; tentatively, D is TRBD1 (6 bases). The CDR3 spans 13 residues. The germline gives CDR1 ENHRY, CDR2 SYGVKD. Trimming took off 11 bases at V and 3 bases at J, with 16 bases between the two ends. CDR3 DNA sequence: TGTGCCGGGGCAGGGGTCATGGACACTGAAGCTTTCTTT. It specifies CAGAGVMDTEAFF.

J is TRBJ1-2 and V is TRBV6-2 or TRBV6-3, with D tentatively TRBD1 (6 bases). V lost 4 bases and J lost 7, with 7 bases in between. Per germline, CDR1 MNHEY and CDR2 SVGEGT. The CDR3 runs 11 residues. This CDR3 is CASSFRGGYTF. CDR3 bases: TGTGCCAGCAGTTTCAGGGGTGGCTACACCTTC.

The chain couples TRBV4-2 to TRBJ2-5, with a possible D match to TRBD2 (5 bases). Trimming shortened V by 4 bases and J by 2 bases, and 17 bases separated the two germline ends. The germline CDR1 and CDR2 sequences are LGHNA and YNFKEQ. The CDR3 contains 16 residues. The CDR3 loop reads CASSLTPGKGQETQYF. The DNA of the CDR3 is TGTGCCAGCAGCCTGACCCCGGGAAAGGGTCAAGAGACCCAGTACTTC.

This chain connects TRBV30 to TRBJ2-7; a possible D gene is TRBD2 (6 bases). Trimming stripped 3 bases from V and 5 bases from J, with 11 bases between. The CDR3 runs 12 residues. CDR1 and CDR2 (germline): GTSNPN, SVGIG (reference sequence). The CDR3 region is CAWRNSGDEQYF. The CDR3 DNA sequence: TGTGCCTGGAGGAATTCGGGGGACGAGCAGTACTTC.